The present TCR beta chain was sequenced within a study of human T cells and chemical hapten exposure. Study-wide context: Patients were given diphenylcyclopropenone on the scalp weekly across the approximately 25-week study. Study-level findings and limits: Compared to controls, expanded TCRs made significantly more large clusters of similar CDR3s.

Unique molecular identifiers were attached to individual cDNA molecules within the library. One entry per CDR3 protein results from TCRdb running MiXCR on the RACE reads. This sample yields tens of thousands of distinct CDR3 sequences, of which approximately 32% are seen a single time; about 8.9% belongs to the top ten. Time point in this sample: patch test 1, 2 weeks after DPC sensitization. The treatment denotes: therapeutic diphenylcyclopropenone sensitization with weekly scalp DPC. Patients had alopecia, were aged 18 to 70, and were not pregnant. Germline V gives CDR1 SNHLY, CDR2 FYNNEI. This CDR3 has 19 residues. This clonotype came up a few times. What it binds is unknown. The germline gene is not matched at one end of the junction; a read error may be the cause.

Specimen: whole blood, collected in connection with sensitization to the hapten diphenylcyclopropenone (DPC). The receptor was isolated from a man aged 35 to 55 with alopecia areata. Some clones in this sample may be carry-over from other donors' samples. The chain carries TRBV2 and TRBJ2-7; TRBD2 agrees at 10 bases. The CDR3 coding sequence is TGTGCCAGCAGGGAAGGATCTAGCGGGAGAAGGATCAGGACCTACGAGCAGTACTTC. It is translated as CASREGSSGRRIRTYEQYF. The variable domain in full, with the rest retrieved from reference TRBV2 and TRBJ2-7, is EPEVTQTPSHQVTQMGQEVILRCVPISNHLYFYWYRQILGQKVEFLVSFYNNEISEKSEIFDDQFSVERPDGSNFTLKIRSTKLEDSAMYFCASREGSSGRRIRTYEQYFGPGTRLTVT.